The text below deals with one T cell receptor (beta chain). As yet, its antigen is unknown. This entry belongs to a study of yellow fever vaccine responses in identical twins. General study points: Each twin's T cell response to the vaccine was reported to look partly convergent and partly personalized.

TCRdb re-called the RT-PCR reads through MiXCR, storing one row per CDR3 protein. The repertoire consists of about 7,200 distinct CDR3 sequences, with roughly 84% occurring once and the leading ten covering less than 1.5%. Trimming took off 5 bases at V and 3 bases at J, with 8 bases between the two ends. The CDR3 sequence is 12 residues long. V gene TRBV12-3 or TRBV12-4 combines with J gene TRBJ2-7; either TRBD1 or TRBD2 may supply D (5 bases each). The sample consisted of T cells from blood (PBMCs), unsorted or a sorted subset (not recorded which), taken before or after yellow fever vaccination (not recorded which). The receptor was isolated from a woman younger than 35 who received the yellow fever vaccine. The CDR3 spells CASSRDLYEQYF. The CDR3 bases are TGTGCCAGCAGTAGGGACCTCTACGAGCAGTACTTC.